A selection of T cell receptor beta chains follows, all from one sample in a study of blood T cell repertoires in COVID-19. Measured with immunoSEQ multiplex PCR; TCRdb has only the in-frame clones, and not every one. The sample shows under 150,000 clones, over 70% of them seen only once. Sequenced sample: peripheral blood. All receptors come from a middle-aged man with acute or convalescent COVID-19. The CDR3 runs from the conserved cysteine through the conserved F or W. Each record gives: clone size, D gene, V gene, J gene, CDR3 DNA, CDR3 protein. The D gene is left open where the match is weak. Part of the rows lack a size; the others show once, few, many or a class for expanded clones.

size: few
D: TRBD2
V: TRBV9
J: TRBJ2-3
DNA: TGTGCCAGCAGCATTACTAGCGGGAGCACAGATACGCAGTATTTT
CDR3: CASSITSGSTDTQYF

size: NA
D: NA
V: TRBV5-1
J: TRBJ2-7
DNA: TGCGCCAGCTCATCTTTCCCGGCAGAGGGTTTCTACGAGCAGTACTTC
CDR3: CASSSFPAEGFYEQYF

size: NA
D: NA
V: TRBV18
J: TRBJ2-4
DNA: TGTGCCAGCTCACCGATGACATCCCTGAGAGCCAAAAACATTCAGTACTTC
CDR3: CASSPMTSLRAKNIQYF

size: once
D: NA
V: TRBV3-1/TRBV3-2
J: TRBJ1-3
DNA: TGTGCCAGCAGCCCCAAGGGGGACACCATATATTTT
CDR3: CASSPKGDTIYF

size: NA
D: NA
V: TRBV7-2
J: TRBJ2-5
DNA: TGTGCCAGCAGCTTTGGAGGGGGCTGGGAGACCCAGTACTTC
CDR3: CASSFGGGWETQYF

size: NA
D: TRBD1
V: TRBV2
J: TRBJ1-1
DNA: TGTGCCAGCATCTACGGCGGGACAGGGGGTAGGGGCACTGAAGCTTTCTTT
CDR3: CASIYGGTGGRGTEAFF

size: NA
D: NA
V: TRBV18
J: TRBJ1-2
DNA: TGTGCCAGCTCACCAAGGGAGTTCAACTATGGCTACACCTTC
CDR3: CASSPREFNYGYTF

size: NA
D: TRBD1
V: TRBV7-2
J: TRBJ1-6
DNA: TGTGCCAGCACCTCCCCCAGGGGGTTTAATTCACCCCTCCACTTT
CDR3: CASTSPRGFNSPLHF

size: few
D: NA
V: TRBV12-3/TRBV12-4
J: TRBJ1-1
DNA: TGTGCCAGCAGTTTAGGGCAGGGTATGCATGCTTTCTTT
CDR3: CASSLGQGMHAFF

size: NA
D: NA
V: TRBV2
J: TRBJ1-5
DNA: TGTGCCAGCAGTGAAGCTTCGGCCTTAGAGGGCCAGCATTTT
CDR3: CASSEASALEGQHF

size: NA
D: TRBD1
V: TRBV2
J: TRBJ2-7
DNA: TGTGCCAGCAGTGGGACAGGGGGTTTCTACGAGCAGTACTTC
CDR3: CASSGTGGFYEQYF

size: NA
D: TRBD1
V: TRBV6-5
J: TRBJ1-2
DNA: TGTGCCAGCAGCGACAGGGTAGAATTTGGCTATGGCTACACCTTC
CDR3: CASSDRVEFGYGYTF

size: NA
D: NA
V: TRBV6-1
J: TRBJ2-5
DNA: TGTGCCAGCAGTGAAAGTACCAGTCCGCAGACCCAGTACTTC
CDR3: CASSESTSPQTQYF

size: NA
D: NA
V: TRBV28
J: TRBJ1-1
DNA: TGTGCCAGCGTGGTTAGCACTGAAGCTTTCTTT
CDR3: CASVVSTEAFF

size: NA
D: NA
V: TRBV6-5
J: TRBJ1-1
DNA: TGTGCCAGCAGTTACTCCCCTACAGGGCCATTCTCTGAAGCTTTCTTT
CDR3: CASSYSPTGPFSEAFF

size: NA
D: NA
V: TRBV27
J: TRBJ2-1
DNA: TGTGCCAGCACACTTAGGGGGGGGACCTTGAATGAGCAGTTCTTC
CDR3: CASTLRGGTLNEQFF

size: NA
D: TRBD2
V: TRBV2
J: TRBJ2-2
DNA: TGTGCCAGCAGTGAGGGACCCAAGTGGACTAGGAGCGGGGAGCTGTTTTTT
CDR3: CASSEGPKWTRSGELFF

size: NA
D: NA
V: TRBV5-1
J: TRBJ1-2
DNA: TGCGCCAGCAGCTTGGTAGGGGACTCCTATGGCTACACCTTC
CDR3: CASSLVGDSYGYTF

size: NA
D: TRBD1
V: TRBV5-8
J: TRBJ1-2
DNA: TGTGCCAGCAGCTTGAGGGGGCAAGGTTTTCGGTACACCTTC
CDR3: CASSLRGQGFRYTF

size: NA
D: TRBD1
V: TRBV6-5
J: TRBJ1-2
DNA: TGTGCCAGCATCAGTAAGACAGGGCCTAACTATGGCTACACCTTC
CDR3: CASISKTGPNYGYTF

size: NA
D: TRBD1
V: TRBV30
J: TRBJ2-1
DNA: TGTGCCTGGAGATCGGACAGGGCGCTCAATGAGCAGTTCTTC
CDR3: CAWRSDRALNEQFF

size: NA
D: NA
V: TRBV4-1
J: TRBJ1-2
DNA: TGCGCCAGCAGCCTTACCCGGGACAAAGGCGGCTACACCTTC
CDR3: CASSLTRDKGGYTF

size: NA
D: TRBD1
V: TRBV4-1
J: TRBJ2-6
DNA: TGCGCCAGCAGCCAAGAACCACAGGGGACTGGGGCCAACGTCCTGACTTTC
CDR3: CASSQEPQGTGANVLTF

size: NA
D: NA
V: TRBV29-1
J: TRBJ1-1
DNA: TGCAGCGTACAGGGATCGGGGAGTGAAGCTTTCTTT
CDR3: CSVQGSGSEAFF

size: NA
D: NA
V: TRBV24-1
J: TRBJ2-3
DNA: TGTGCCACCAGTGAGCCCAGCGGGCTCACAGATACGCAGTATTTT
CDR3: CATSEPSGLTDTQYF

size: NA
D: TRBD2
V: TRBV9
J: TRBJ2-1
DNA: TGTGCCAGCAGCCCTGGAGCGGGGGGCCTCAATGAGCAGTTCTTC
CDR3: CASSPGAGGLNEQFF

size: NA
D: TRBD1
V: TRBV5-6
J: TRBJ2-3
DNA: TGTGCCAGCAGCTTACAGGGGACGGGTCGCACAGATACGCAGTATTTT
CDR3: CASSLQGTGRTDTQYF

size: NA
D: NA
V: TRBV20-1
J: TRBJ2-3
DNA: TGCAGTGCTAGTGTTGCTAGCGTCGGAGATACGCAGTATTTT
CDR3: CSASVASVGDTQYF

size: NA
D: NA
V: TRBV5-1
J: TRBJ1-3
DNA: TGCGCCAGCAGCTTGGGGGGAGGTGGAAACACCATATATTTT
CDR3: CASSLGGGGNTIYF

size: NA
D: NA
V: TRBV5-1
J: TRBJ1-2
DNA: TGCGCCAGCAGCTTAGGGGAAGGCTACACCTTC
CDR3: CASSLGEGYTF

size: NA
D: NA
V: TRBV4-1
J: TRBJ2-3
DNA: TGCGCCAGCAGCCACCACTACCCTTCGAGCACAGATACGCAGTATTTT
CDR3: CASSHHYPSSTDTQYF

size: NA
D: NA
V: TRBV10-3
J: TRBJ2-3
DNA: TGTGCCTCAGAGGACAGTCTAAGCACAGATACGCAGTATTTT
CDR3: CASEDSLSTDTQYF

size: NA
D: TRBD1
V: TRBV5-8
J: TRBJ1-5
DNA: TGTGCCAGCAGCTTGGGGGACAGGGAACAGCCCCAGCATTTT
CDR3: CASSLGDREQPQHF

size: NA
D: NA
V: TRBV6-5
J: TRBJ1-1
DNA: TGTGCCAGCAGTTACTCACCCAGGGGATGGGCTTTCTTT
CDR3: CASSYSPRGWAFF

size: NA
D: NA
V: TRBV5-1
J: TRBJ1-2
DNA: TGCGCCAGCAGCCTGATGGGGGCCGGCTACACCTTC
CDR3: CASSLMGAGYTF